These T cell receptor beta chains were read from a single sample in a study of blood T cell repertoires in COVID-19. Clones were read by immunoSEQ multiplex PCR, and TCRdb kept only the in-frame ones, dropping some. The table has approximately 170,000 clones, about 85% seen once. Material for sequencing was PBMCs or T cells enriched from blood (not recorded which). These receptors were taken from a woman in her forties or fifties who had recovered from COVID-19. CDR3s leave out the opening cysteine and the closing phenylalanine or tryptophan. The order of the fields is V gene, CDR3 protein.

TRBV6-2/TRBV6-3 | ASSPQGGEQF
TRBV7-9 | ASSSQGGELF
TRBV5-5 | ASSLGGKNIQY
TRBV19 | AVFRTWTGELF
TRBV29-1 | SVGQVNTGELF
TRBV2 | ASSDDGATEAF
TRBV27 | ASRLTGQGAYNYGYT
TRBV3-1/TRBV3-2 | ASSLGGLARIEAF
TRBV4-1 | ASSPPTSGGGNEQF
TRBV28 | ASSLMSSVGYT
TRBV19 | ASGGGSGNTIY
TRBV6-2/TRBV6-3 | ASSWTQRGNYEQY
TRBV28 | ASSLLARGTTGLF
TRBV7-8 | ASSQSQNEQF
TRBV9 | ASSVEGRSSYNEQF
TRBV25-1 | ASSPGQGAFRYEQY
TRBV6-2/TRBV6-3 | ASSATGTGYGYT
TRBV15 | ATSRTANTGELF
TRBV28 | ASNLQGAKF
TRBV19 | ASSIFRGQDISDTQY
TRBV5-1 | ASSLGAGTSVHTQY
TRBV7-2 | ASSQKQGGGYT
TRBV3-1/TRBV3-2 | ASSHQNLQGGGYT
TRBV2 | ASSVGQIQETQY
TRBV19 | ASSIKGQGHYEQY
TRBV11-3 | ASSWGRAPKNTGELF
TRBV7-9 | ASNWGQDGYT
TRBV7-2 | ASSPQMPGLAFGGELF
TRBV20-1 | SARQDYEQY
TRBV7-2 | ASSLALAGSTEAF
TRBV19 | ASSIQGNYGYT
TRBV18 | ASSPTSFGETQY
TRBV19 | ASRKPSRSGRELF
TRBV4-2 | ASSQGARDNSPLH
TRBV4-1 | ASSPIESGGTEAF
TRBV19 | ASSTRGDTQY
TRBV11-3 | ASSLVGTSGVYEQF
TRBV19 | ASSFQVFSYEQY
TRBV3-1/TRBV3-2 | ASSQGGGAPYNEQF
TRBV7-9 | ASSFSDRGEGYT
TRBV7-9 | ASSRDRINTEAF
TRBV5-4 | ASSLPVGQGSETQY
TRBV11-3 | ASSLGLHNEQF
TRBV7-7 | ASSLAKGAYEQY
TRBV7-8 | ASSPGTAPVDEQY
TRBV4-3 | ASSQGLAASTDTQY
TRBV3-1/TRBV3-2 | ASSQGGELD
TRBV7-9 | ASSPGQVPTGELF